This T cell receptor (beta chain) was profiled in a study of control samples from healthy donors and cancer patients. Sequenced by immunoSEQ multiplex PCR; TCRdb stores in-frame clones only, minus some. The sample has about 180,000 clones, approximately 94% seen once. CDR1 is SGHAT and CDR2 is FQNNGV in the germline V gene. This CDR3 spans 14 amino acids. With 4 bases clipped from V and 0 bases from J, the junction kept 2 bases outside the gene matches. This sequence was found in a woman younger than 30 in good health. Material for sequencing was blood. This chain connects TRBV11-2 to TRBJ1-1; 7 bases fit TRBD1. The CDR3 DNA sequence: TGTGCCAGCAGCTGGGACAGCCTGAACACTGAAGCTTTCTTT. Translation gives CASSWDSLNTEAFF.